The present T cell receptor (beta chain) was sequenced within a study of response to subunit inactivated influenza vaccine. Whole-study results and caveats: Authors suggested seasonal influenza vaccinations each recruit few new T cells.

There are a few counts of this clonotype. The antigen is undetermined. TCRdb redid the calling of the RT-PCR reads with MiXCR, one entry per CDR3 protein. Among some 300,000 distinct CDR3 sequences, over 20% were seen once, and the ten largest hold about 9.4%. Specimen: PBMCs from blood, collected about 20 months after vaccination. The TCR originated in a man aged 45 to 75 who received an inactivated influenza vaccine.

CDR3 DNA: TGTGCCAGCAGCGCAGGGGATGCAACTAATGAAAAACTGTTTTTT. As protein: CASSAGDATNEKLFF. This chain joins TRBV28 and TRBJ1-4, with D tentatively TRBD1 (6 bases). The length of the CDR3 is 15 residues. V lost 6 bases, J lost 0 bases, and 11 bases lay in between. CDR1 and CDR2 from the germline V gene are MDHEN and SYDVKM.